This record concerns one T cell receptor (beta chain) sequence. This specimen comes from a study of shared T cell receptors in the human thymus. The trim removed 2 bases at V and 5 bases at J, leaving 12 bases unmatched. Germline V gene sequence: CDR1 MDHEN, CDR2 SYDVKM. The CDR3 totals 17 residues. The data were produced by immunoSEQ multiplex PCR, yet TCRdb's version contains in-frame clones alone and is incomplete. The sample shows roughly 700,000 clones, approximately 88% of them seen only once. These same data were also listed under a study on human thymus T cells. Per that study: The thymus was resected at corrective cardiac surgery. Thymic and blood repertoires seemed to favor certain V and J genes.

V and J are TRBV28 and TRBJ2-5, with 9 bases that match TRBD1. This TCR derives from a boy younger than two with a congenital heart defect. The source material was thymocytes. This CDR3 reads CASSLPIRDRVEETQYF. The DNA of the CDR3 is TGTGCCAGCAGTTTACCCATCCGGGACAGGGTAGAGGAGACCCAGTACTTC. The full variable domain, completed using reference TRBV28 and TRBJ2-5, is DVKVTQSSRYLVKRTGEKVFLECVQDMDHENMFWYRQDPGLGLRLIYFSYDVKMKEKGDIPEGYSVSREKKERFSLILESASTNQTSMYLCASSLPIRDRVEETQYFGPGTRLLVL.